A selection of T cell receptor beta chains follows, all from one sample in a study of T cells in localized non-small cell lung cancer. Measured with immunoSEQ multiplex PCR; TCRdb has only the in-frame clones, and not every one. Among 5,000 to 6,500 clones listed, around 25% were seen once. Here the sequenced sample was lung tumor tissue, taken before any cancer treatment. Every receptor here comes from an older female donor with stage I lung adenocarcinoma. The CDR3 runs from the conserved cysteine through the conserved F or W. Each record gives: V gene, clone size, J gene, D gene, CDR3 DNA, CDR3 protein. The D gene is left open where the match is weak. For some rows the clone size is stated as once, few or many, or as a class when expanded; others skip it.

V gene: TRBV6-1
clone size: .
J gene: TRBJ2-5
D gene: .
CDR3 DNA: TGTGCCAGCAGTGAAGTGAGCTGGTCAGAGACCCAGTACTTC
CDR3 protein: CASSEVSWSETQYF

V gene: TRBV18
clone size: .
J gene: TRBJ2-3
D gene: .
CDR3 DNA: TGTGCCAGCTCCCCGGGAGCCACAGATACGCAGTATTTT
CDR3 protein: CASSPGATDTQYF

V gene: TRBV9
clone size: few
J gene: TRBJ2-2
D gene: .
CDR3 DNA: TGTGCCAGCAGCTTAGGGGCCAACACCGGGGAGCTGTTTTTT
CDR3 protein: CASSLGANTGELFF

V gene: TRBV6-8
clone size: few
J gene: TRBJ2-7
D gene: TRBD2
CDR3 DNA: TGTGCCATCAGTGGGGGAATGCGGGAGGGGAGTTACGAGCAGTACTTC
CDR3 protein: CAISGGMREGSYEQYF

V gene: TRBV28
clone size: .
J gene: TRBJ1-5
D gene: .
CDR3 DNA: TGTGCCAGCAGTGCTTATTATCAGCCCCAGCATTTT
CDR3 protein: CASSAYYQPQHF

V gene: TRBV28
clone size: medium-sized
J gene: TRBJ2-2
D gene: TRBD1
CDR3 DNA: TGTGCCAGCAGTTCAGGACAGGGAAGCACCGGGGAGCTGTTTTTT
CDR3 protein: CASSSGQGSTGELFF

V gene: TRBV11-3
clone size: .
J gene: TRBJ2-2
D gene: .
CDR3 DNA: TGTGCCAGCAGCTTCACCGGACTCGGAGGCGGGGAGCTGTTTTTT
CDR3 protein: CASSFTGLGGGELFF

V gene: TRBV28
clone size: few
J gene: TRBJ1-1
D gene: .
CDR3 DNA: TGTGCCAGCAGTATACAGAACACTGAAGCTTTCTTT
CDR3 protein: CASSIQNTEAFF

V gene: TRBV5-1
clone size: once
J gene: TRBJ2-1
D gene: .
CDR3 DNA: TGCGCCAGCAGCCACGAATCCGGGACAATCGGTGAGCAGTTCTTC
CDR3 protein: CASSHESGTIGEQFF

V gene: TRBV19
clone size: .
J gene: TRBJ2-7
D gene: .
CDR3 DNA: TGTGCCAGTAGTATCGGGTGGGACACCTCCTACGAGCAGTACTTC
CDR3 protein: CASSIGWDTSYEQYF

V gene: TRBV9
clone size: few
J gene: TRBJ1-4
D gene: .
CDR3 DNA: TGTGCCAGCAGCGCTTACGGTGAAAAACTGTTTTTT
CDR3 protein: CASSAYGEKLFF

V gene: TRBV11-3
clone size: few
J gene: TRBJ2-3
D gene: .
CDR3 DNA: TGTGCCAGCAGCTTACAAACGGCAGGGAGCACAGATACGCAGTATTTT
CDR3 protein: CASSLQTAGSTDTQYF

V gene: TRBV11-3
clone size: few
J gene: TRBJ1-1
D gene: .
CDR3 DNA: TGTGCCAGCACCCAAGGGGGGCTTATGAACACTGAAGCTTTCTTT
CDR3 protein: CASTQGGLMNTEAFF

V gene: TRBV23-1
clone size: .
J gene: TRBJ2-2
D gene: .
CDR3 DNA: TGCGCCAGCAGTCGCGGGGTTACGAACACCGGGGAGCTGTTTTTT
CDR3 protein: CASSRGVTNTGELFF

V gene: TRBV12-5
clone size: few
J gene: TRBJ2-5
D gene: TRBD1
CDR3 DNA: TGTGCCAGCACAAGGGACAGGGTGGGAGAGACCCAGTACTTC
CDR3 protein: CASTRDRVGETQYF

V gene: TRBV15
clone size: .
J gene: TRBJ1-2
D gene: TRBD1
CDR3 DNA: TGTGCCACCAGCACGAGATTAACAGGGGTAGGCTACACCTTC
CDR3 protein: CATSTRLTGVGYTF

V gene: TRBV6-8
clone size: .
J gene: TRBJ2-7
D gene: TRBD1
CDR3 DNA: TGTGCCAGCAGTCGACAGGGAACGGGCGAGCAGTACTTC
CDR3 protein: CASSRQGTGEQYF

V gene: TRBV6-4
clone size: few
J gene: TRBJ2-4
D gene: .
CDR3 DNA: TGTGCCAGCAGCCAAAAGGACATTCAGTACTTC
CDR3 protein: CASSQKDIQYF

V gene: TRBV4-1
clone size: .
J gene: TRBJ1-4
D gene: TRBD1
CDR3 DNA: TGCGCCAGCAGCCGCAGACAGGGGTCGAATGAAAAACTGTTTTTT
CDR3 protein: CASSRRQGSNEKLFF

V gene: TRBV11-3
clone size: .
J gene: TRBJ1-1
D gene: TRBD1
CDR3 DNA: TGTGCCAGCAGCCCCCAAACAGGGGGCTTCGGCGCTTTCTTT
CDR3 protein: CASSPQTGGFGAFF

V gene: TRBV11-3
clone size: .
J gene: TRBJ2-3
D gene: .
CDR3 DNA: TGTGCCAGCAGCTTAAATTCTCCTAGCACAGATACGCAGTATTTT
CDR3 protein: CASSLNSPSTDTQYF

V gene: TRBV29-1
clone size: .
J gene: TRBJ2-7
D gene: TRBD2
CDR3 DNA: TGCAGCGGGGCTGATTGGGTAGCGGGAGGGTACGAGCAGTACTTC
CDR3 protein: CSGADWVAGGYEQYF

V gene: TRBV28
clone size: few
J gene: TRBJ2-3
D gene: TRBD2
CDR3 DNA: TGTGCCAGCCTAAAAAGCGGGAGTGCCAGGGATACGCAGTATTTT
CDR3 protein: CASLKSGSARDTQYF

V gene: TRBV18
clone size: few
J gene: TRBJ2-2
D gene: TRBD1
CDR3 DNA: TGTGCCAGCTCACCACCGAAGGACAGGGGTTCTGGGGAGCTGTTTTTT
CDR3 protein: CASSPPKDRGSGELFF

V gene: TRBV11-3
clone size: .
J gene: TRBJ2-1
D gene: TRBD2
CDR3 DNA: TGTGCCAGCAGCTTAGGTTCGGTAGCGGGAGTACGATACAATGAGCAGTTCTTC
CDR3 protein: CASSLGSVAGVRYNEQFF

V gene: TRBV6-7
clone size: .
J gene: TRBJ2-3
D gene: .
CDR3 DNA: TGTGCCAGCAATCAATGGGATACGCAGTATTTT
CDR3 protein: CASNQWDTQYF

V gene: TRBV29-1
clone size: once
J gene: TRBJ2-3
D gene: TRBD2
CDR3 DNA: TGCAGCGTTCTACTAGCGGGAAGAGATACGCAGTATTTT
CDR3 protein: CSVLLAGRDTQYF

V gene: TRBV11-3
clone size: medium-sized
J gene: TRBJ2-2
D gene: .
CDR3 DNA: TGTGCCAGCAAGGCGGGCCCGAACACCGGGGAGCTGTTTTTT
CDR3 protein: CASKAGPNTGELFF

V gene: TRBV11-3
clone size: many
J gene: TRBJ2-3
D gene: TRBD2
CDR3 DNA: TGTGCCAGCAGCCGACTAGCGGCCCATACAGATACGCAGTATTTT
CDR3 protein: CASSRLAAHTDTQYF

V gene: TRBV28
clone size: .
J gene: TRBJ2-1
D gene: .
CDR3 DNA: TGTGCCAGCAGGTGGGGGTCGGAGGGTCTCTACAATGAGCAGTTCTTC
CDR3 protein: CASRWGSEGLYNEQFF

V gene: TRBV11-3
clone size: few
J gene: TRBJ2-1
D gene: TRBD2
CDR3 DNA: TGTGCCAGCAGCTCAGGGACTAGCGAGGACAATGAGCAGTTCTTC
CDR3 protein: CASSSGTSEDNEQFF

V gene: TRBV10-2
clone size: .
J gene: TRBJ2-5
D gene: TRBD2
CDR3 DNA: TGCGCCAGCAGTCCGGGAGGGAGCGGGGAGACCCAGTACTTC
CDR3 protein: CASSPGGSGETQYF

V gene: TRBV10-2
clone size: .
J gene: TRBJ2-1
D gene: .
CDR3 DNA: TGCGCCAGCAGTGAGTCGACCCCAAATGAGCAGTTCTTC
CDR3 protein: CASSESTPNEQFF

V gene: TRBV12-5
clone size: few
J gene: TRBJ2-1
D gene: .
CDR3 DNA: TGTGCCAGCACCACCATCAAGGACGACAAGGGTGAGCAGTTCTTC
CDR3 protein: CASTTIKDDKGEQFF

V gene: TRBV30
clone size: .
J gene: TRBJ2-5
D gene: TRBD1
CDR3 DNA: TGTGCCTGGAGGCCGACAGGGTTTGGTCAAGAGACCCAGTACTTC
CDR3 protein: CAWRPTGFGQETQYF

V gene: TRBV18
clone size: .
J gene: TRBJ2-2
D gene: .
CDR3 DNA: TGTGCCAGCTCACCAGGGGCAGGGGTCACCGGGGAGCTGTTTTTT
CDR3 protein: CASSPGAGVTGELFF

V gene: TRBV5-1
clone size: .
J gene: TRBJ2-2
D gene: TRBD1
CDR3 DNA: TGCGCCAGCAGCCCGCTATACCGGGACAGCTACACCGGGGAGCTGTTTTTT
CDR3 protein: CASSPLYRDSYTGELFF

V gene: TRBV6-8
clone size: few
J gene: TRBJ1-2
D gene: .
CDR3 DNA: TGTGCCAGCAGGGTTGACGGAAACTATGGCTACACCTTC
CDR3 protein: CASRVDGNYGYTF

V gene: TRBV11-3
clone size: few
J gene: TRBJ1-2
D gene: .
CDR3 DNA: TGTGCCAGCAGCTTAGGACGGGGGGCTAACTATGGCTACACCTTC
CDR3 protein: CASSLGRGANYGYTF

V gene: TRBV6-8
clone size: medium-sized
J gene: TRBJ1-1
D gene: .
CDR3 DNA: TGTGCCAGCACCCCCCATGAGGGGGTGCCCGAAGCTTTCTTT
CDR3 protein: CASTPHEGVPEAFF

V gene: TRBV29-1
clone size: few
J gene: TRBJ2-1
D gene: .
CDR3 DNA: TGCAGCGGAAATGGGCAGGGGGGTCCCGATGAGCAGTTCTTC
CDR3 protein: CSGNGQGGPDEQFF

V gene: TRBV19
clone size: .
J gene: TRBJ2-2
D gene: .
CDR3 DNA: TGTGCCAGTAGTATAGGGCTAACAGACACCGGGGAGCTGTTTTTT
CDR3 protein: CASSIGLTDTGELFF

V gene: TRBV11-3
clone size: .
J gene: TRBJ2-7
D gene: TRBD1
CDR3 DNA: TGTGCCAGCAGCTTTCGGACAGGGGGGTCCTACGAGCAGTACTTC
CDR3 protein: CASSFRTGGSYEQYF

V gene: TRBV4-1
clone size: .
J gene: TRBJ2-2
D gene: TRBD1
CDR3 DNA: TGCGCCAGCAGCCGAACTGGACAGGGGGCGAGGACCGGGGAGCTGTTTTTT
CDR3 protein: CASSRTGQGARTGELFF

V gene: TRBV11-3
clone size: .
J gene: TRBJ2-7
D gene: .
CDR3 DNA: TGTGCCAGCAGCTTAGGAGGGGGGCTTGTGAACTACGAGCAGTACTTC
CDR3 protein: CASSLGGGLVNYEQYF

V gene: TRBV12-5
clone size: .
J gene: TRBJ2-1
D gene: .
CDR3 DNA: TGTGCTAGTGGTCCCCGGGGGGACAGAAGTTACAATGAGCAGTTCTTC
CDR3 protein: CASGPRGDRSYNEQFF

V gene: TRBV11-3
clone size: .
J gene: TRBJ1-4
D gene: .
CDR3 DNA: TGTGCCAGCAGCTTGGGTTTAGGGCAGATAAATGAAAAACTGTTTTTT
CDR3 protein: CASSLGLGQINEKLFF

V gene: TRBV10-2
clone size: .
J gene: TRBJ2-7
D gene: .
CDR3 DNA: TGCGCCAGCAGTGAGCCGGGGTACGAGCAGTACTTC
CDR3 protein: CASSEPGYEQYF

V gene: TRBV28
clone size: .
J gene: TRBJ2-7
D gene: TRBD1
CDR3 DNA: TGTGCCAGCAGTTTGTATTCCGGGACAGGGGAATCCTACGAGCAGTACTTC
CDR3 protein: CASSLYSGTGESYEQYF

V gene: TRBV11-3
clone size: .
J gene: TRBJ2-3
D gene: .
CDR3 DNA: TGTGCCAGCAGCTACAGCGGGTGGGCAGATACGCAGTATTTT
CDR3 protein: CASSYSGWADTQYF

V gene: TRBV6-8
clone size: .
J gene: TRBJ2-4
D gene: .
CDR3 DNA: TGTGCCAGCAGTTACGAGGTGAGGGGAAGCATTCAGTACTTC
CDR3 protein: CASSYEVRGSIQYF

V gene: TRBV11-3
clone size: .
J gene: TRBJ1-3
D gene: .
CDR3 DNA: TGTGCCAGCAGCTTAGACGGGAGCTCTGGAAACACCATATATTTT
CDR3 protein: CASSLDGSSGNTIYF

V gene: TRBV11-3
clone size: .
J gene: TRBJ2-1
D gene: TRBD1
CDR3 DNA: TGTGCCAGCAGCGGACAGGGGGCTATTAATGAGCAGTTCTTC
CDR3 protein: CASSGQGAINEQFF

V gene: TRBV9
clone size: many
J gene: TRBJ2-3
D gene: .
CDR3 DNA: TGTGCCAGCAGCGTAGAACAGGGCCGCACAGATACGCAGTATTTT
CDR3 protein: CASSVEQGRTDTQYF

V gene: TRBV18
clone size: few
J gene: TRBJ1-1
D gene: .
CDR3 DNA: TGTGCCAGCTCACCATTTTCCCCGCAACAGGGTGGTACCACTGAAGCTTTCTTT
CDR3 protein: CASSPFSPQQGGTTEAFF

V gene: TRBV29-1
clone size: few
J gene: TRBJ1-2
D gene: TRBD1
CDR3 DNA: TGCAGCGTAGGAACTCTAAGGACAGGGGGCTATGGCTACACCTTC
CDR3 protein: CSVGTLRTGGYGYTF

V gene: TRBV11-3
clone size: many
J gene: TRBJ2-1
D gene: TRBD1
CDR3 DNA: TGTGCCAGCAGCCCAAGGACAGGGCAATGGGACGTTAGGTATGAGCAGTTCTTC
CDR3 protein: CASSPRTGQWDVRYEQFF

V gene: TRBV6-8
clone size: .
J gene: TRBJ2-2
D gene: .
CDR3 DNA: TGTGCCAGCAGTTACCGGCGGGGATCAACCGGGGAGCTGTTTTTT
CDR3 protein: CASSYRRGSTGELFF

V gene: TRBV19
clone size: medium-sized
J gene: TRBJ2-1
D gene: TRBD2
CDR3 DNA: TGTGCCAGTAGTATTCACCCGGTAGCGGGCTACTACCGGTACAATGAGCAGTTCTTC
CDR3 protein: CASSIHPVAGYYRYNEQFF